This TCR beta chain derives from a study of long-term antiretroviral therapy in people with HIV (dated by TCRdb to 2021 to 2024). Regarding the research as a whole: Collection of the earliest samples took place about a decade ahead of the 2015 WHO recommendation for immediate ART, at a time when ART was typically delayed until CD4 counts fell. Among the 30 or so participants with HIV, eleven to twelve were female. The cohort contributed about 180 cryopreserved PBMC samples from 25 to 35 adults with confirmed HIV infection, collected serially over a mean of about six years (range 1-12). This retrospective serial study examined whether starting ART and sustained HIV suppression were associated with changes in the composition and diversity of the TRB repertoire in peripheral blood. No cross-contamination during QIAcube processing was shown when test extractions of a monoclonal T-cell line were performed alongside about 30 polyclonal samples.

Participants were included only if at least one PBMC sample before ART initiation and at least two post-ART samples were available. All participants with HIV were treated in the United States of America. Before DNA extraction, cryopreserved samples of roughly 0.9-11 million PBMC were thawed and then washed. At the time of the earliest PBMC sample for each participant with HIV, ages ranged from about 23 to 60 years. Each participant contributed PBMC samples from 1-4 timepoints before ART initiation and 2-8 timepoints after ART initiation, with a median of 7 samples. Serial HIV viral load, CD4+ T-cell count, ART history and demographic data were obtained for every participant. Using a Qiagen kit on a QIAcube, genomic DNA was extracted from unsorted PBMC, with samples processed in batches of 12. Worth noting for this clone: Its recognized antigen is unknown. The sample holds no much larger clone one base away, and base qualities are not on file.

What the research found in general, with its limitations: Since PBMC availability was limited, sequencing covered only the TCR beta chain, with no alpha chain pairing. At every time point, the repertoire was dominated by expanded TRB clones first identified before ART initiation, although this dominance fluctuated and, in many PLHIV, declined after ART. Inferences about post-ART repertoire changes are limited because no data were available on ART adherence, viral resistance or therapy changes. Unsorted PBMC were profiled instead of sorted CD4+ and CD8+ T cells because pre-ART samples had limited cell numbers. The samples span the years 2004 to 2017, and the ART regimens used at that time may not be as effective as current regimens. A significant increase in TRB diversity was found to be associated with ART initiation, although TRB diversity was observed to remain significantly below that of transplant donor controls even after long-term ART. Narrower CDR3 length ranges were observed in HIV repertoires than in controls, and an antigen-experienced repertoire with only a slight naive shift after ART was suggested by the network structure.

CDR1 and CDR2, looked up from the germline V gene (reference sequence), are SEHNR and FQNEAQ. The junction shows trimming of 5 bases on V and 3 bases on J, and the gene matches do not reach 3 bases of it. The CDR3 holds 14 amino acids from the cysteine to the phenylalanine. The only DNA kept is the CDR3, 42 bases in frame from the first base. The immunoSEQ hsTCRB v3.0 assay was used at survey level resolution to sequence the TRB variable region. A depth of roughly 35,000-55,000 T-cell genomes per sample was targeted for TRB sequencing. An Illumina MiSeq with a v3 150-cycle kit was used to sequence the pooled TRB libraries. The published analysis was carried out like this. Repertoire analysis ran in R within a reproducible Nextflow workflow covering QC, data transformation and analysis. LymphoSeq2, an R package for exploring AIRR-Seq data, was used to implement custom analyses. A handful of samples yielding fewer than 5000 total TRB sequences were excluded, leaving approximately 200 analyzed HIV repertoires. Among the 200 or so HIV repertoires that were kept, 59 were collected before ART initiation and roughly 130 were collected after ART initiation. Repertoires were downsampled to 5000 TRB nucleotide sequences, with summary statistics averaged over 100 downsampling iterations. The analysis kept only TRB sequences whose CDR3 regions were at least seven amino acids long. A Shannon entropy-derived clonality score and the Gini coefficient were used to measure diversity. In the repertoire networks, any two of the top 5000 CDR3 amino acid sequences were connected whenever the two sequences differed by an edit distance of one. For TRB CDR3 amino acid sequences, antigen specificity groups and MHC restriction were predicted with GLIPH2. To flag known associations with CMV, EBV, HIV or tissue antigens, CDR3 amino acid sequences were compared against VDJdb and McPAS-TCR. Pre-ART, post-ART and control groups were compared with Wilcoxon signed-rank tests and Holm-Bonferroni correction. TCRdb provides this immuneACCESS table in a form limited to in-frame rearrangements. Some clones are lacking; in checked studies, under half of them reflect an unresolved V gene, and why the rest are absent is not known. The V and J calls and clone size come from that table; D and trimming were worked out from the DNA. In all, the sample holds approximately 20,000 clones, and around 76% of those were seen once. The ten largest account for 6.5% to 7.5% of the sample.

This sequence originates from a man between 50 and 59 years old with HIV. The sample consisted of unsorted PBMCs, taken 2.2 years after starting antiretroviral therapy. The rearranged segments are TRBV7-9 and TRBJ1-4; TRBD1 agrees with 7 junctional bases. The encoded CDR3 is CASSQTGSNEKLFF. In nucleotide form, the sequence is TGTGCCAGCAGCCAGACAGGGTCTAATGAAAAACTGTTTTTT.